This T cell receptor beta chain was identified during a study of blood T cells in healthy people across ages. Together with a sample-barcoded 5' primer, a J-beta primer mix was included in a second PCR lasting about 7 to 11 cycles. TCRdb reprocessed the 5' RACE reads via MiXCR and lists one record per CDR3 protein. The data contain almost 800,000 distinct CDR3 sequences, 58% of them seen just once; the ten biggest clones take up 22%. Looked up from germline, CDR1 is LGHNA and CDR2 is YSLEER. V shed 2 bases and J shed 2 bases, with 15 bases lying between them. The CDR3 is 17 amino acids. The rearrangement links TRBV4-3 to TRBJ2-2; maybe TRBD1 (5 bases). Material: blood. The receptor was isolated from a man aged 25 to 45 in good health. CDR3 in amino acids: CASSQNGRVVNTGELFF. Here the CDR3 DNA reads TGCGCCAGCAGCCAAAATGGCAGGGTTGTAAACACCGGGGAGCTGTTTTTT.